A selection of T cell receptor beta chains follows, all from one sample in a study of chemoradiotherapy in HPV16-positive cancers. The assay was immunoSEQ multiplex PCR, and TCRdb's table has in-frame clones only and misses some. The sample records 25,000 to 35,000 clones, about 89% being singletons. The sequencing here drew on blood, taken from a patient who underwent chemoradiotherapy. The receptors were sampled from a human donor with HPV-associated anogenital cancer. Each CDR3 is given with its conserved first and last residue. Each record gives: J gene, D gene, V gene, clone size, CDR3 protein, CDR3 DNA. D genes are given only for firm matches. Clone size is stated in some rows and not others, as once, few, many or a class when expanded.

>TRBJ2-7|NA|TRBV27|NA
CASSVRGYEQYF
TGTGCCAGCAGCGTAAGGGGCTACGAGCAGTACTTC
>TRBJ2-7|NA|TRBV4-3|medium-sized
CASSQGPLREGYYEQYF
TGCGCCAGCAGCCAAGGTCCCCTTCGAGAGGGGTACTACGAGCAGTACTTC
>TRBJ2-2|NA|TRBV27|once
CASSGKPLNTGELFF
TGTGCCAGCAGCGGCAAACCACTGAACACCGGGGAGCTGTTTTTT
>TRBJ2-5|NA|TRBV18|once
CASSPPDRETQYF
TGTGCCAGCTCACCACCGGACAGAGAGACCCAGTACTTC
>TRBJ1-1|NA|TRBV5-6|NA
CASSPRPTAEAFF
TGTGCCAGCAGCCCTAGACCAACCGCTGAAGCTTTCTTT
>TRBJ2-1|NA|TRBV5-4|NA
CASSQSGRDWDEQFF
TGTGCCAGCAGTCAATCGGGGCGGGATTGGGATGAGCAGTTCTTC
>TRBJ2-2|TRBD1|TRBV5-1|NA
CASSLGTGVHTGELFF
TGCGCCAGCAGCCTAGGGACAGGGGTCCACACCGGGGAGCTGTTTTTT
>TRBJ2-3|TRBD2|TRBV7-2|NA
CASSGTSGALTSTDTQYF
TGTGCCAGCAGCGGGACTAGCGGGGCGCTGACTAGCACAGATACGCAGTATTTT
>TRBJ1-2|NA|TRBV7-9|NA
CASSSPVGSFYGYTF
TGTGCCAGCAGCTCACCGGTTGGGTCCTTCTATGGCTACACCTTC
>TRBJ2-7|TRBD2|TRBV5-1|NA
CASSLVTGGPDEQYF
TGCGCCAGCAGCTTGGTGACGGGAGGGCCGGACGAGCAGTACTTC
>TRBJ1-6|NA|TRBV5-1|NA
CASSARTETNSPLHF
TGCGCCAGCAGCGCCCGGACAGAAACCAATTCACCCCTCCACTTT
>TRBJ1-4|TRBD1|TRBV2|NA
CASRGLTGEEKLFF
TGTGCCAGCAGGGGCTTAACAGGGGAAGAAAAACTGTTTTTT
>TRBJ2-3|NA|TRBV7-9|NA
CASSLRQPSTDTQYF
TGTGCCAGCAGCTTGAGGCAGCCTAGCACAGATACGCAGTATTTT
>TRBJ2-2|NA|TRBV29-1|once
CSAFRGINTGELFF
TGCAGCGCATTCCGGGGGATCAACACCGGGGAGCTGTTTTTT
>TRBJ2-7|TRBD2|TRBV25-1|NA
CASSVSGLAGKQYF
TGTGCCAGCAGTGTTTCCGGACTAGCGGGGAAGCAGTACTTC
>TRBJ1-1|NA|TRBV6-5|NA
CASSYFSTYTEAFF
TGTGCCAGCAGTTACTTCTCCACCTACACTGAAGCTTTCTTT
>TRBJ1-1|NA|TRBV30|NA
CAWWDRFTNTEAFF
TGTGCCTGGTGGGACCGCTTCACGAACACTGAAGCTTTCTTT
>TRBJ1-2|NA|TRBV5-1|NA
CASSLGIGGTEGYTF
TGCGCCAGCAGCCTGGGGATTGGGGGCACGGAAGGCTACACCTTC
>TRBJ1-5|NA|TRBV6-5|NA
CASRAPNQPQHF
TGTGCCAGCAGGGCCCCAAATCAGCCCCAGCATTTT
>TRBJ1-2|NA|TRBV5-1|NA
CASSLEGSAPYGYTF
TGCGCCAGCAGCTTGGAGGGCAGTGCACCCTATGGCTACACCTTC
>TRBJ2-5|NA|TRBV5-1|NA
CASSLGTNQETQYF
TGCGCCAGCAGCTTGGGGACAAACCAAGAGACCCAGTACTTC
>TRBJ1-5|NA|TRBV6-5|NA
CASSLESGNQPQHF
TGTGCCAGCAGTTTGGAATCGGGCAATCAGCCCCAGCATTTT
>TRBJ1-1|TRBD1|TRBV19|NA
CASIDRGRTAAFF
TGTGCCAGTATAGACAGGGGGCGGACTGCGGCTTTCTTT
>TRBJ1-4|NA|TRBV4-1|NA
CASSQVGRRDNEKLFF
TGCGCCAGCAGCCAAGTAGGCCGAAGGGATAATGAAAAACTGTTTTTT
>TRBJ2-3|NA|TRBV4-3|NA
CASSQDGQRTDTQYF
TGCGCCAGCAGCCAGGACGGACAGCGCACAGATACGCAGTATTTT
>TRBJ2-1|NA|TRBV7-2|NA
CASSSRTDNEQFF
TGTGCCAGCAGCTCCCGGACAGACAATGAGCAGTTCTTC
>TRBJ2-2|TRBD1|TRBV5-4|NA
CASSWGQGMNTGELFF
TGTGCCAGCAGCTGGGGACAGGGAATGAACACCGGGGAGCTGTTTTTT
>TRBJ1-2|TRBD1|TRBV6-5|NA
CASSQRGPYGYTF
TGTGCCAGCAGCCAGAGGGGGCCCTATGGCTACACCTTC
>TRBJ1-4|TRBD1|TRBV11-2|NA
CASSLQGALHEKLFF
TGTGCCAGCAGCTTACAGGGGGCTCTCCATGAAAAACTGTTTTTT
>TRBJ1-4|NA|TRBV4-3|NA
CASSQDTPITNEKLFF
TGCGCCAGCAGCCAAGATACACCTATAACTAATGAAAAACTGTTTTTT
>TRBJ2-7|NA|TRBV28|NA
CASSGGDRITYEQYF
TGTGCCAGCAGCGGAGGGGACAGAATTACCTACGAGCAGTACTTC
>TRBJ2-3|TRBD2|TRBV5-1|NA
CASSLGLAGRLDTQYF
TGCGCCAGCAGCTTGGGACTAGCGGGAAGGTTAGATACGCAGTATTTT
>TRBJ1-1|NA|TRBV30|NA
CAWRVFYDSSEAFF
TGTGCCTGGAGGGTCTTCTACGACAGCTCTGAAGCTTTCTTT
>TRBJ1-1|TRBD1|TRBV12-5|NA
CASGMTGGTEAFF
TGTGCTAGTGGTATGACAGGGGGCACTGAAGCTTTCTTT
>TRBJ2-5|NA|TRBV7-2|few
CASSLPFSGQETQYF
TGTGCCAGCAGCTTACCCTTCTCCGGCCAAGAGACCCAGTACTTC
>TRBJ2-6|TRBD1|TRBV5-4|NA
CASSPRQGRSTGANVLTF
TGTGCCAGCAGCCCCAGACAGGGAAGAAGTACTGGGGCCAACGTCCTGACTTTC
>TRBJ2-3|TRBD2|TRBV11-1|NA
CASSPYSGGRGTQYF
TGTGCCAGCAGCCCCTATAGCGGGGGGCGGGGTACGCAGTATTTT
>TRBJ1-1|NA|TRBV6-6|NA
CASPGGIGTEAFF
TGTGCCTCCCCGGGGGGCATCGGCACTGAAGCTTTCTTT
>TRBJ2-5|NA|TRBV7-2|NA
CASSLAYQETQYF
TGTGCCAGCAGCTTAGCGTACCAAGAGACCCAGTACTTC
>TRBJ2-3|TRBD1|TRBV9|once
CASSVATLDRESTDTQYF
TGTGCCAGCAGCGTAGCTACTTTGGACAGGGAGAGCACAGATACGCAGTATTTT
>TRBJ2-1|NA|TRBV7-9|NA
CASSLAANEQFF
TGTGCCAGCAGCTTAGCGGCCAATGAGCAGTTCTTC
>TRBJ2-1|TRBD2|TRBV11-3|NA
CASSAWAGEGAYNEQFF
TGTGCCAGCAGCGCCTGGGCCGGGGAGGGAGCCTACAATGAGCAGTTCTTC
>TRBJ2-5|NA|TRBV29-1|NA
CSTGQAETQYF
TGCAGCACGGGGCAAGCCGAGACCCAGTACTTC
>TRBJ2-7|NA|TRBV4-2|NA
CASSQDRIYEQYF
TGTGCCAGCAGCCAAGATCGGATCTACGAGCAGTACTTC
>TRBJ2-7|TRBD2|TRBV27|NA
CASSLAGDYEQYF
TGTGCCAGCAGTTTAGCGGGAGACTACGAGCAGTACTTC
>TRBJ1-2|NA|TRBV11-2|NA
CASSLGGLYGYTF
TGTGCCAGCAGCTTAGGGGGGCTCTATGGCTACACCTTC
>TRBJ1-1|TRBD1|TRBV2|NA
CASSGTGSINTEAFF
TGTGCCAGCAGTGGGACAGGGTCCATCAACACTGAAGCTTTCTTT